The sequence of this T cell receptor (beta chain) was determined in a study of blood T cell repertoires in COVID-19. Study details: PBMCs, B-cell-depleted T cells, or T cells were the source of the cDNA or gDNA that made up the material.

Under the authors' procedure: The assay estimated nucleated cells by amplifying reference gene primers. Here immunoSEQ multiplex PCR was the method, and the copy in TCRdb shows in-frame clones only, minus some. V, J and clone size are those of that table, while D and trimming were read from the DNA. This table holds under 200,000 clones, roughly 85% found once. The germline V gene encodes CDR1 SGHTA and CDR2 FQGNSA. The CDR3 covers 15 residues. The V gene end was trimmed by 0 bases and the J gene end by 3 bases; junction bases not matched to a gene: 3. Sequenced sample: peripheral blood. This TCR came from a man between 60 and 75 years old with active or convalescent COVID-19. The chain recombines TRBV7-2 with TRBJ2-7, with TRBD2 matching 9 bases. The CDR3 reads CASSLASGGNYEQYF. The DNA of the CDR3 is TGTGCCAGCAGCTTAGCTAGCGGGGGTAACTACGAGCAGTACTTC.